These 19 T cell receptor beta chains came from one sample sequenced in a study of blood T cell repertoires in COVID-19. Clones were read by immunoSEQ multiplex PCR, and TCRdb kept only the in-frame ones, dropping some. The sample has 150,000 to 200,000 clones; 82% are singletons. The sample consisted of peripheral blood. The receptors derive from a woman in her thirties or forties with COVID-19, enrolled during active disease.

This chain links TRBV19 with TRBJ2-1, with 10 bases that match TRBD2. Unmatched junction bases numbered 6, after V lost 3 bases and J lost 7 bases. The CDR3 covers 15 residues. Germline values: CDR1 LNHDA, CDR2 SQIVND (reference sequence). The CDR3 spells CASSIPSGSFNEQFF. The CDR3 DNA reads as TGTGCCAGTAGTATTCCTAGCGGGAGTTTTAATGAGCAGTTCTTC.

The chain couples TRBV6-5 to TRBJ2-1; maybe TRBD2 (5 bases). CDR1 and CDR2 from the germline V gene are MNHEY and SVGAGI. Trimming took 5 bases from V and 12 from J, leaving 11 bases between them. The CDR3 runs to 11 residues. The CDR3 protein is CASSNRRGQFF. CDR3 nucleotide sequence: TGTGCCAGCAGTAATAGACGGGGGCAGTTCTTC.

J is TRBJ2-3 and V is TRBV19, with 9 bases lining up with TRBD2. The CDR3 length is 17 residues. V gave up 0 bases and J gave up 3 bases; unmatched junction bases: 7. Per the germline V gene, CDR1 is LNHDA and CDR2 is SQIVND (reference sequence). The CDR3 sequence is CASSIDLLAGLTDTQYF. The CDR3 DNA reads as TGTGCCAGTAGTATAGATCTACTAGCGGGTCTGACAGATACGCAGTATTTT. Together with reference TRBV19 and TRBJ2-3, the CDR3 gives the full variable domain: DGGITQSPKYLFRKEGQNVTLSCEQNLNHDAMYWYRQDPGQGLRLIYYSQIVNDFQKGDIAEGYSVSREKKESFPLTVTSAQKNPTAFYLCASSIDLLAGLTDTQYFGPGTRLTVL.

The J gene is TRBJ2-2, the V gene TRBV9, with no clear D. V lost 0 bases and J 2 bases, leaving 11 bases between the germline ends. This CDR3 region has 16 residues. Germline CDR1 and CDR2: SGDLS and YYNGEE. CDR3 bases: TGTGCCAGCAGCGTAGATGCGGATTTAAACACCGGGGAGCTGTTTTTT. This encodes CASSVDADLNTGELFF.

V and J are TRBV4-2 and TRBJ2-7; D call uncertain. CDR1 is LGHNA, CDR2 YNFKEQ, per germline. The CDR3 consists of 13 residues. V dropped 0 bases and J dropped 6 bases, with 9 bases sitting between them. This chain's CDR3 is CASSQERRSEQYF. The CDR3, as DNA: TGTGCCAGCAGCCAAGAAAGGCGGAGCGAGCAGTACTTC.

The chain uses TRBV29-1 and TRBJ1-2; possibly TRBD1 for D (6 bases). Germline CDR1 SQVTM, CDR2 ANQGSEA. V shed 5 bases and J shed 7 bases, with 11 bases lying between them. CDR3 size: 11 residues. CDR3 sequence: CSVRSGAGYTF. As DNA, the CDR3 is TGCAGCGTTCGGTCAGGGGCTGGCTACACCTTC.

The CDR3 here is CAWSRYRSNQPQHF. As DNA, the CDR3 is TGTGCCTGGAGTCGCTACAGGAGCAATCAGCCCCAGCATTTT. The genes are TRBV30 and TRBJ1-5; TRBD1 might be the D (5 bases). V was clipped by 2 bases and J by 1 base, with 9 bases between them. The germline V gene encodes CDR1 GTSNPN and CDR2 SVGIG (reference sequence). This CDR3 region has 14 residues.

The V gene is TRBV28, the J gene TRBJ1-1, with a possible D match to TRBD1 (5 bases). Germline V gene data show CDR1 as MDHEN and CDR2 as SYDVKM. Trimming removed 4 bases from V and 7 bases from J, with 10 bases in between. The CDR3 runs to 12 residues. The CDR3 sequence is CASSSRQLEAFF. The CDR3 nucleotides are TGTGCCAGCAGTTCCAGACAGCTTGAAGCTTTCTTT.

The chain employs TRBV7-2 and TRBJ2-7, with D perhaps TRBD1 (5 bases). This CDR3 has 14 amino acids. Germline CDR1 reads SGHTA; CDR2 reads FQGNSA. The V end lost 2 bases, the J end lost 5 bases, and 13 bases lay between the germline ends. The CDR3 DNA reads TGTGCCAGCAGCTTATCCAGGGCCTCAAACGAGCAGTACTTC. Amino acid sequence: CASSLSRASNEQYF.

V is TRBV3-1 (or the pseudogene TRBV3-2) and J is TRBJ2-3; D gene unclear. Trimming took off 1 base at V and 0 bases at J, with 8 bases between the two ends. The CDR3 consists of 15 residues. Germline CDR1 reads LGHDT; CDR2 reads YNNKEL (reference sequence). For the CDR3, the DNA is TGTGCCAGCAGCCAAGGACTGACTAGCACAGATACGCAGTATTTT. This gives the protein CASSQGLTSTDTQYF.

The CDR3 loop is CAYGPSYNSPLHF. CDR3 nucleotides: TGTGCCTACGGTCCCTCCTATAATTCACCCCTCCACTTT. V gene TRBV30 combines with J gene TRBJ1-6; D remains ambiguous. The germline V gene has CDR1 GTSNPN and CDR2 SVGIG (reference sequence). V was clipped by 7 bases and J by 0 bases, with 7 bases between them. This CDR3 region has 13 residues.

The chain carries TRBV20-1 and TRBJ2-7; 8 positions agree with TRBD1. The CDR3 covers 11 residues. Germline V gene lookup returns CDR1 DFQATT and CDR2 SNEGSKA (reference sequence). CDR3 in amino acids: CSAQDRGEQYF. As DNA, the CDR3 is TGCAGCGCGCAAGACAGGGGCGAGCAGTACTTC.

The rearrangement joins TRBV19 to TRBJ1-1; D unresolved. Germline V gene data show CDR1 as LNHDA and CDR2 as SQIVND (reference sequence). CDR3 length: 12 amino acids. Trimming stripped 5 bases from V and 4 bases from J, with 8 bases between. CDR3: CASSPQSTEAFF. CDR3 bases: TGTGCCAGTAGTCCACAGAGCACTGAAGCTTTCTTT.

The chain recombines TRBV19 with TRBJ2-5; the match to TRBD1 covers 10 bases. The CDR3 spans 13 residues. Germline trimming cut 7 bases from V and 4 bases from J; bases unmatched to any gene: 3. Germline assignment: CDR1 LNHDA and CDR2 SQIVND (reference sequence). The CDR3 bases are TGTGCCAGTACACGGGACAGGGGAGAGACCCAGTACTTC. As protein: CASTRDRGETQYF.

A note on this clone: The same CDR3 can be traced to other DNA sequences in this sample. The chain combines TRBV5-4 with TRBJ2-3, with 12 bases aligning to TRBD2. This CDR3 comprises 15 residues. V shed 4 bases, J shed 3 bases, and the junction held 3 bases outside the gene matches. Per germline, CDR1 SGHNT and CDR2 YYREEE (reference sequence). CDR3 sequence (DNA): TGTGCCAGCAGCCCTAGCGGGGGGGCAACAGATACGCAGTATTTT. Protein: CASSPSGGATDTQYF.

The rearrangement joins TRBV3-1 (or the pseudogene TRBV3-2) to TRBJ1-2; D is ambiguous. This CDR3 has 11 residues. CDR1 LGHDT and CDR2 YNNKEL come from the germline V gene (reference sequence). Between the trimmed V and J ends, which lost 1 base and 7 bases, there was a span of 4 bases. The CDR3 loop is CASSQASGYTF. The CDR3 coding sequence is TGTGCCAGCAGCCAAGCGTCTGGCTACACCTTC.

This rearrangement joins TRBV4-2 to TRBJ1-2, with D unresolved. The length of the CDR3 is 13 residues. Germline V lookup: CDR1 LGHNA, CDR2 YNFKEQ. The V end lost 0 bases, the J end lost 4 bases, and 6 bases lay between the germline ends. CDR3 nucleotide sequence: TGTGCCAGCAGCCAAGATGTCGTCTATGGCTACACCTTC. Its protein product is CASSQDVVYGYTF.

The chain employs TRBV19 and TRBJ2-3, with a tentative D call TRBD1 (6 bases). Germline CDR1 reads LNHDA; CDR2 reads SQIVND (reference sequence). With 5 bases removed from V and 3 bases from J, the gap between germline ends came to 12 bases. This CDR3 has 14 residues. CDR3 nucleotide sequence: TGTGCCAGTAGTTATTGGACAGATACAGATACGCAGTATTTT. Its protein is CASSYWTDTDTQYF. The whole variable domain, filled in from reference TRBV19 and TRBJ2-3, reads DGGITQSPKYLFRKEGQNVTLSCEQNLNHDAMYWYRQDPGQGLRLIYYSQIVNDFQKGDIAEGYSVSREKKESFPLTVTSAQKNPTAFYLCASSYWTDTDTQYFGPGTRLTVL.

The genes are TRBV10-3 and TRBJ1-5, with 7 bases lining up with TRBD1. Germline CDR1 ENHRY, CDR2 SYGVKD. CDR3 length: 15 residues. V shed 2 bases, J shed 6 bases, and the junction held 7 bases outside the gene matches. DNA for the CDR3: TGTGCCATCAGTGAGGACAGGGCGGCCTTTCAGCCCCAGCATTTT. Translating it yields CAISEDRAAFQPQHF.